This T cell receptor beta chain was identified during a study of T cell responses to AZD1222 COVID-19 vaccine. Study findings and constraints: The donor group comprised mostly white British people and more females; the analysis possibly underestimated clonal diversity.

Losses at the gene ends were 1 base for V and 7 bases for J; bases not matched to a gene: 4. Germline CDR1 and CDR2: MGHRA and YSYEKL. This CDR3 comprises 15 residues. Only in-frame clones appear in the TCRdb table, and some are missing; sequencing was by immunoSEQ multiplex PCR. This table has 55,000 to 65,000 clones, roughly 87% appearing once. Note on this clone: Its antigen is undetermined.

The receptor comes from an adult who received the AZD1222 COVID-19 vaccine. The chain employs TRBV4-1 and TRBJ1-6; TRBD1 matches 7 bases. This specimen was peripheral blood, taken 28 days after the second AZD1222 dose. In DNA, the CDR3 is TGCGCCAGCAGCCAAGGGGACAGACTAAATTCACCCCTCCACTTT. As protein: CASSQGDRLNSPLHF.